This T cell receptor (beta chain) was observed in a study of blood T cells in healthy people across ages. The study, taken as a whole, reports: PBMCs were not sorted, which prevented a conclusive comparison of naive versus antigen-experienced cells.

Note on this clonotype: Its antigen is as yet unknown.

Germline V gene sequence: CDR1 SGHTA, CDR2 FQGNSA. Trimming shortened V by 2 bases and J by 2 bases, and 7 bases separated the two germline ends. This CDR3 spans 13 amino acids. Combining a sample-barcoded 5' primer with a J-beta primer mix, a second PCR ran for about 6 to 12 cycles. TCRdb used MiXCR to reprocess the 5' RACE reads, holding one entry per CDR3 protein. The data hold hundreds of thousands of distinct CDR3 sequences, with 40% to 45% observed a single time. What was sequenced was blood. This receptor was identified in a man older than 75 in good health. The chain combines TRBV7-2 with TRBJ2-7; tentative D call: TRBD2 (6 bases). The DNA for the CDR3 is TGTGCCAGCAGCTTACAGCGGGCCTACGAGCAGTACTTC. It encodes CASSLQRAYEQYF.